In its sample, the clone carrying this TCR beta chain was seen a few times. The sample is drawn from a study of blood T cell repertoires in COVID-19. Study as a whole: The United States, Italy and Spain supplied acute and convalescent COVID-19 samples. T cells, B-cell-depleted T cells, or PBMCs provided the cDNA or gDNA that served as material.

In the authors' methods: Quantification of nucleated cells was approximated via reference gene primer amplification. Data came from immunoSEQ multiplex PCR; TCRdb stores just in-frame clones and leaves some out. V and J calls and clone size follow that table, whereas D and trimming were derived from the DNA. The sample includes about 140,000 clones, under 85% seen only once; the top ten take about 1.4%. The CDR3 extends over 13 amino acids. Unmatched junction bases numbered 3, after V lost 5 bases and J lost 4 bases. Germline-derived CDR1 and CDR2 are GTSNPN and SVGIG (reference sequence). The receptor's source is a human donor in a cohort sampled during active COVID-19. The genes are TRBV30 and TRBJ1-2; 11 nucleotides align to TRBD1. Sequencing was performed on peripheral blood. Here the CDR3 reads CAWGQGATYGYTF. In nucleotides, the CDR3 is TGTGCCTGGGGACAGGGGGCAACCTATGGCTACACCTTC. Using reference TRBV30 and TRBJ1-2 for the parts outside the CDR3, the full variable domain is SQTIHQWPATLVQPVGSPLSLECTVEGTSNPNLYWYRQAAGRGLQLLFYSVGIGQISSEVPQNLSASRPQDRQFILSSKKLLLSDSGFYLCAWGQGATYGYTFGSGTRLTVV.